One sample yielded the 25 T cell receptor beta chains listed below, sequenced in a study of blood T cell repertoires in COVID-19. This table comes from immunoSEQ multiplex PCR, and its TCRdb copy is limited to in-frame clones, with some not included. The data hold some 270,000 clones, with about 91% observed a single time. What was sequenced was peripheral blood. The receptors were gathered from a woman between 35 and 50 years old who had recovered from COVID-19.

This rearrangement joins TRBV24-1 to TRBJ2-5, with D possibly matching TRBD1 (6 bases). The CDR3 runs 14 residues. CDR1 and CDR2 (germline): KGHDR, SFDVKD. V was trimmed by 6 bases and J by 5 bases, leaving 15 bases between them. The CDR3 nucleotides are TGTGCCACCAGTCGTGCAGGGGCCAGGGAGACCCAGTACTTC. It specifies CATSRAGARETQYF.

The gene calls are TRBV2 and TRBJ2-3; D might be TRBD2 (5 bases). Germline lookup yields CDR1 SNHLY and CDR2 FYNNEI. The length of the CDR3 is 14 residues. The V gene lost 7 bases and the J gene lost 4 bases, with 15 bases spanning the gap. Here the CDR3 reads CASNLGAGADTQYF. The CDR3 bases are TGTGCCAGCAATTTGGGAGCTGGCGCAGATACGCAGTATTTT.

The rearrangement uses TRBV5-1 and TRBJ2-2; maybe TRBD2 (6 bases). Germline CDR1 reads SGHRS; CDR2 reads YFSETQ. V was pared by 4 bases and J by 0 bases, with 13 bases between. The CDR3 length is 16 residues. CDR3 loop: CASSAIGTSNTGELFF. The CDR3 nucleotides are TGCGCCAGCAGCGCGATCGGGACTTCGAACACCGGGGAGCTGTTTTTT.

The genes are TRBV2 and TRBJ1-3; no firm D call. The germline CDR1 and CDR2 sequences are SNHLY and FYNNEI. The CDR3 contains 14 residues. Trimming left V 1 base short and J 5 bases short, with 9 bases between. CDR3: CASSEGHSRNTIYF. Written as DNA, the CDR3 is TGTGCCAGCAGTGAAGGTCACAGTAGAAACACCATATATTTT. Using reference TRBV2 and TRBJ1-3 for the parts outside the CDR3, the full variable domain is EPEVTQTPSHQVTQMGQEVILRCVPISNHLYFYWYRQILGQKVEFLVSFYNNEISEKSEIFDDQFSVERPDGSNFTLKIRSTKLEDSAMYFCASSEGHSRNTIYFGEGSWLTVV.

This clone was recorded once. The chain is built from TRBV2 and TRBJ2-7; TRBD2 matches at 10 bases. The CDR3 totals 15 residues. J was trimmed by 3 bases and V by 6 bases; bases with no gene match: 8. Germline CDR1 reads SNHLY; CDR2 reads FYNNEI. The CDR3 sequence is CASRRSGGANYEQYF. The CDR3 nucleotides are TGTGCCAGCAGACGAAGCGGGGGGGCCAACTACGAGCAGTACTTC.

V and J are TRBV10-1 and TRBJ2-1; D not resolved. Trimming shortened V by 2 bases and J by 8 bases, and 13 bases separated the two germline ends. Looked up from germline, CDR1 is WNHNN and CDR2 is SYGVQD (reference sequence). The CDR3 loop spans 14 amino acids. CDR3 nucleotide sequence: TGCGCCAGCAGTGAGCGACTGCCCTCGGATGAGCAGTTCTTC. This codes for CASSERLPSDEQFF.

The chain combines TRBV24-1 with TRBJ2-2; D perhaps matches TRBD1 (5 bases). CDR3 length equals 14 residues. The germline V gene has CDR1 KGHDR and CDR2 SFDVKD. Between the trimmed V and J ends, which lost 5 bases and 5 bases, there was a span of 11 bases. The CDR3 nucleotides are TGTGCCACCAGTGCTGGACGGACAACCGGGGAGCTGTTTTTT. It encodes CATSAGRTTGELFF.

This chain joins TRBV7-8 and TRBJ2-3, with 11 bases matching TRBD2. CDR3 length: 19 residues. J was trimmed by 0 bases and V by 3 bases; bases with no gene match: 11. Germline assignment: CDR1 SGHVS and CDR2 FQNEAQ. This chain's CDR3 is CASSLGRLAGPLSTDTQYF. As DNA, the CDR3 is TGTGCCAGCAGCTTGGGTCGACTAGCGGGACCCTTGAGCACAGATACGCAGTATTTT.

The chain has TRBV19 and TRBJ1-5, with TRBD1 matching 7 bases. V lost 8 bases to trimming and J lost 11 bases; unmatched junction nucleotides: 15. Germline CDR1 reads LNHDA; CDR2 reads SQIVND (reference sequence). The CDR3 is 14 residues long. The DNA of the CDR3 is TGTGCCAGTCGCCGAGGACAGGATACAGGGGCCCAGCATTTT. Its protein product is CASRRGQDTGAQHF.

The gene calls are TRBV2 and TRBJ2-3, with D possibly being TRBD2 (6 bases). V was pared by 8 bases and J by 2 bases, with 17 bases between. Germline V gene sequence: CDR1 SNHLY, CDR2 FYNNEI. The length of the CDR3 is 15 residues. This CDR3 reads CASARTPGVTDTQYF. The CDR3 nucleotides are TGTGCCAGCGCGCGGACCCCGGGGGTCACAGATACGCAGTATTTT. Full variable domain (rest looked up from reference TRBV2 and TRBJ2-3): EPEVTQTPSHQVTQMGQEVILRCVPISNHLYFYWYRQILGQKVEFLVSFYNNEISEKSEIFDDQFSVERPDGSNFTLKIRSTKLEDSAMYFCASARTPGVTDTQYFGPGTRLTVL.

The V gene is TRBV3-1 (or the pseudogene TRBV3-2), the J gene TRBJ2-6, with 9 bases matching TRBD2. The V gene end was trimmed by 4 bases and the J gene end by 0 bases; junction bases not matched to a gene: 4. Germline V gene data show CDR1 as LGHDT and CDR2 as YNNKEL (reference sequence). This CDR3 comprises 17 residues. CDR3 in DNA: TGTGCCAGCAGCCCTACTAGCGGGCTCTCTGGGGCCAACGTCCTGACTTTC. Translation: CASSPTSGLSGANVLTF.

As regards this clone: Other DNA sequences from this sample encode an identical CDR3 as well. The chain joins TRBV19 to TRBJ1-1; D uncertain. Germline lookup yields CDR1 LNHDA and CDR2 SQIVND (reference sequence). Trimming took off 5 bases at V and 3 bases at J, with 13 bases between the two ends. This CDR3 contains 14 residues. The CDR3: CASSPRAGDTEAFF. The DNA for the CDR3 is TGTGCCAGTAGTCCGAGGGCGGGTGACACTGAAGCTTTCTTT.

This chain connects TRBV30 to TRBJ2-4; D remains unclear. The CDR3 covers 12 residues. Germline CDR1 GTSNPN, CDR2 SVGIG (reference sequence). Trimming took off 1 base at V and 9 bases at J, with 10 bases between the two ends. CDR3 nucleotides: TGTGCCTGGAGTGAGCGCGTGGGCATTCAGTACTTC. It codes for CAWSERVGIQYF.

The V and J genes are TRBV7-3 and TRBJ2-1; TRBD1 might be the D (6 bases). The CDR3 extends over 15 amino acids. V was trimmed by 5 bases and J by 4 bases, leaving 15 bases between them. CDR1 and CDR2 (germline): SGHTA, FQGTGA. The CDR3 region is CASSINRDIYNEQFF. For the CDR3, the DNA is TGTGCCAGCAGCATTAACCGGGACATATACAATGAGCAGTTCTTC.

The V gene is TRBV6-5, the J gene TRBJ1-4; TRBD1 matches at 8 bases. The CDR3 is 16 residues long. Germline CDR1 and CDR2: MNHEY and SVGAGI. The ends lost 0 bases at V and 7 bases at J; junction bases unmatched: 7. The CDR3 coding sequence is TGTGCCAGCAGTTACTCTTCGACAGGGGAGGGTGAAAAACTGTTTTTT. Translated, it gives CASSYSSTGEGEKLFF.

This chain connects TRBV5-3 to TRBJ1-5, with 9 bases aligning to TRBD1. TRBV5-3 counts as an open reading frame of uncertain function. The length of the CDR3 is 17 residues. The trim removed 5 bases at V and 1 base at J, leaving 10 bases unmatched. The CDR3 region has the DNA TGTGCCAGAAGACTCCGGGACAGGGTGGAGAGCAATCAGCCCCAGCATTTT. Translating gives CARRLRDRVESNQPQHF.

The V gene is TRBV7-9, the J gene TRBJ2-7; D call uncertain. The CDR3 covers 13 residues. Germline loops: CDR1 SEHNR, CDR2 FQNEAQ (reference sequence). Trimming took 1 base from V and 3 from J, leaving 7 bases between them. The CDR3 nucleotides read TGTGCCAGCAGCTTAGTCCCCAGCTACGAGCAGTACGTC. Encoded protein: CASSLVPSYEQYV.

The CDR3 nucleotides are TGCAGCGTTGGAGTTGGGCAGAATGGCTACACCTTC. It codes for CSVGVGQNGYTF. The genes are TRBV29-1 and TRBJ1-2; D remains unclear. V was clipped by 4 bases and J by 6 bases, with 12 bases between them. Germline-derived CDR1 and CDR2 are SQVTM and ANQGSEA. The CDR3 length is 12 residues. The whole variable domain, filled in from reference TRBV29-1 and TRBJ1-2, reads SAVISQKPSRDICQRGTSLTIQCQVDSQVTMMFWYRQQPGQSLTLIATANQGSEATYESGFVIDKFPISRPNLTFSTLTVSNMSPEDSSIYLCSVGVGQNGYTFGSGTRLTVV.

The gene calls are TRBV30 and TRBJ2-3; D is undetermined. The V and J ends lost 0 bases and 5 bases respectively, with 12 bases between them. This CDR3 is built from 14 residues. Germline CDR1 and CDR2: GTSNPN and SVGIG (reference sequence). CDR3 DNA sequence: TGTGCCTGGAGTGTACTTGGTACGGGAGATACGCAGTATTTT. This codes for CAWSVLGTGDTQYF.

This clone was recorded once. The J gene is TRBJ1-4, the V gene TRBV19, with a weak D call TRBD1 (5 bases). Germline CDR1 and CDR2: LNHDA and SQIVND (reference sequence). The CDR3 totals 15 residues. V shed 4 bases and J shed 5 bases, with 14 bases lying between them. The CDR3 reads CASSTAPRGNEKLFF. CDR3 coding DNA: TGTGCCAGTAGTACCGCGCCACGGGGGAATGAAAAACTGTTTTTT. Combining the CDR3 with reference TRBV19 and TRBJ1-4 gives the whole variable domain DGGITQSPKYLFRKEGQNVTLSCEQNLNHDAMYWYRQDPGQGLRLIYYSQIVNDFQKGDIAEGYSVSREKKESFPLTVTSAQKNPTAFYLCASSTAPRGNEKLFFGSGTQLSVL.

Here the CDR3 reads CASSYYVGGRGYGYTF. CDR3 DNA: TGTGCCAGCAGTTACTACGTCGGGGGGCGCGGCTATGGCTACACCTTC. J is TRBJ1-2 and V is TRBV6-2 or TRBV6-3; TRBD1 is a possible D gene (6 bases). V gave up 1 base and J gave up 4 bases, with 16 bases separating them. This CDR3 spans 16 amino acids. Germline V gene lookup returns CDR1 MNHEY and CDR2 SVGEGT.

The rearrangement uses TRBV4-1 and TRBJ1-2, with TRBD1 as a possible D gene (6 bases). CDR3 length: 16 residues. CDR1 and CDR2 (germline): MGHRA, YSYEKL. Trimming removed 0 bases from V and 5 bases from J, with 16 bases in between. For the CDR3, the DNA is TGCGCCAGCAGCCAAGATTGGGGTCACAGGGAGTATGGCTACACCTTC. It is translated as CASSQDWGHREYGYTF.

The genes are TRBV6-2 or TRBV6-3 and TRBJ1-1, with D unresolved. This CDR3 has 13 residues. Trimming removed 1 base at V and 3 bases at J, with 6 bases between. The germline V gene has CDR1 MNHEY and CDR2 SVGEGT. The CDR3 DNA sequence: TGTGCCAGCAGTTACTTGGCCTACACTGAAGCTTTCTTT. It yields the protein CASSYLAYTEAFF.

There are a few counts of this clone. The chain has TRBV6-5 and TRBJ2-7; D is ambiguous. Germline loops: CDR1 MNHEY, CDR2 SVGAGI. This CDR3 has 14 residues. V was trimmed by 0 bases and J by 2 bases, leaving 8 bases between them. CDR3 bases: TGTGCCAGCAGTTACTCTACCCAGGCCTACGAGCAGTACTTC. Protein product: CASSYSTQAYEQYF.

The chain has TRBV4-3 and TRBJ2-7; D is unclear. Trimming took 4 bases from V and 0 from J, leaving 19 bases between them. Per the germline V gene, CDR1 is LGHNA and CDR2 is YSLEER. This CDR3 has 17 residues. For the CDR3, the DNA is TGCGCCAGCAGCCCCCCTCCATCCCCTAGGAGCTCCTACGAGCAGTACGTC. Its translation: CASSPPPSPRSSYEQYV.